This T cell receptor (beta chain) emerged from a study of blood T cells in healthy people across ages (dated by TCRdb to between 2015 and 2016). At the level of the whole study: Template switching captured roughly one uniquely barcoded TCR beta cDNA molecule per two T cells in model experiments. The study measured age-related changes in TCR beta repertoire diversity using deep sequencing normalized with unique cDNA molecular identifiers. Four age groups were formed from the donors: young (average roughly 16 years), middle-aged (around 40), aged (roughly 59) and long-lived (about 80). For two donors (one aged 18 to 29 and one aged 80 or older), the study analyzed two additional independent replicas of 1 million unique cDNA reads from the same blood draw. The investigation overall reported the following: Observed TCR beta diversity per million T cells fell roughly linearly with age, and a significant reduction was already apparent by age about 36. Compared with the aged group, the long-lived group had more naive CD4+ T cells, fewer expanded clones and increased TCR diversity, suggesting age selection. There was a strong correlation between observed TCR beta diversity and the percentage of naive T cells measured by flow cytometry. Estimates of total diversity based on one million sequenced T cells were considered lower bounds and underestimates. Because profiling used bulk unsorted PBMCs, naive and antigen-experienced compartments could not be compared conclusively. The CMV infection status of donors was not known, potentially confounding age-related changes in expanded clonotypes.

At the junction V is shortened by 6 bases and J by 4 bases, with 16 bases in between. CDR1 and CDR2, looked up from the germline V gene (reference sequence), are LNHNV and YYDKDF. The CDR3 has 15 amino acids, counting the end cysteine and phenylalanine. The entry retains the CDR3 DNA only, 45 bases that are in frame from base 1. Donors were a few dozen systemically healthy Caucasian individuals from Russia aged roughly 6 to 100 years. Each donor gave around 9.9 milliliters of peripheral blood, collected into EDTA-treated Vacutainer tubes. Ficoll-Paque density-gradient centrifugation was used to isolate PBMCs, with at least 7 million per sample. Trizol reagent was used to extract total RNA from the PBMCs, yielding at least 6 micrograms per sample. The percentages of naive CD45RAhigh/CD27high T cells were determined by flow cytometry on a PBMC aliquot from every donor. The sample holds a few counts of this clonotype. The antigen it binds to is not known. No base quality values were provided; no much bigger clone lies one nucleotide off.

Libraries came from 5' RACE. Sequencing was performed on an Illumina HiSeq 2500. A second roughly 7 to 12 cycle PCR used a sample-barcoded 5' primer and a J-beta primer mix. A template-switch 5' adaptor carrying 12 random nucleotides introduced a unique molecular identifier onto each TCR beta cDNA molecule. Each sample yielded at least 2.5 million CDR3-containing paired-end reads. The Mint cDNA synthesis kit, primed by a TRBC-specific oligonucleotide, was used to synthesize first-strand cDNA from all RNA. All cDNA was treated with uracil-DNA glycosylase and then went through a first 18-cycle PCR with the universal primers M1SS and BC2_uni_R. Processing in the source paper ran as follows. Normalization of each sample was performed by random selection of 1 million high-quality reads, each carrying a distinct molecular identifier. Reads with shared molecular identifiers were discarded instead of being binned into consensus sequences. MiTCR, run with a Q25 quality threshold and the strictest error-elimination algorithm, handled CDR3 identification, clonotype clustering and error correction. A nonparametric unseen species model with Euler transformation was used to estimate lower-bound total TCR beta diversity. TCRdb itself trimmed the public reads at Q25 with fastp, ran MiXCR and retained productive beta chains. Rows with one shared CDR3 protein collapse into an entry with the most common genes and DNA. The V and J calls were determined by TCRdb, not by the authors. A total of around 1,000,000 distinct CDR3 sequences appear in this sample, about 25% of them only once. The ten largest make up about 0.8% of the sample.

Another study also made use of these data, one on T cells of mothers and their children. The second study's paper adds: Nine systemically healthy Caucasian individuals served as donors, namely three mothers together with their six children. cDNA synthesis consumed the entire amount of extracted RNA, loaded at roughly 1.5 ug RNA in each 15 ul reaction. In the second PCR, the M1S primer added sample barcodes and 2-4 random nucleotides. Over 9.5 million TCR beta CDR3 reads were obtained for each mother, and approximately 3 million reads were obtained for each child. TCR recombination output is similarly shaped by thymic selection in related and unrelated pairs, with a minor effect exerted by inherited differences. Normalized repertoire overlap was always slightly but never significantly higher in related than unrelated mother-child pairs. No persistent microchimeric T cell clones were detected, at a sensitivity of approximately 100 clones per million clonotypes. Deep NGS was used in the study to compare the TCR beta repertoires of mothers and children and to look for features that separate related mother-child pairs from unrelated individuals. Mothers averaged roughly 40 +/- 4 years of age and children averaged around 10 +/- 4 years. After adapter ligation was performed with NEBNext reagents, the libraries were sequenced on an Illumina HiSeq 2000 with 100+100 nt paired-end reads. To avoid cross-contamination, the mother libraries and the child libraries were prepared a month apart and sequenced in separate runs. For each donor, between roughly 500,000 and 2,300,000 distinct TCR beta clonotypes were identified. Naive TCR beta clonotypes were estimated from low-frequency clonotypes matched to each donor's FACS-determined naive share, without sorting.

Here the chain combines TRBV15 and TRBJ2-4; the D region possibly corresponds to TRBD2 (6 bases align). The sample taken for sequencing was blood. This sequence originates from a girl aged 2-10 years in good health. CDR3 protein: CATRVGGTVKNIQYF. In nucleotides, the sequence is TGTGCCACCAGGGTGGGAGGAACCGTTAAAAACATTCAGTACTTC.